This T cell receptor beta chain was recorded in a study of blood T cell repertoires in COVID-19. Assay used: immunoSEQ multiplex PCR; TCRdb lists only in-frame clones, some missing. In the table there are 270,000 or so clones, about nine tenths of which are singletons. The CDR3 sequence is 16 residues long. CDR1 and CDR2 from the germline V gene are MGHRA and YSYEKL. Trimming cost V 1 base and J 3 bases, with 16 bases left between them. V and J are TRBV4-1 and TRBJ2-7; D may be TRBD2 (5 bases). Sequencing was performed on peripheral blood. The clonotype originates from a woman between 25 and 40 years old with COVID-19, enrolled during active disease. CDR3 bases: TGCGCCAGCAGCCAAGGTTTCCCGGGAATCGACTACGAGCAGTACTTC. It encodes CASSQGFPGIDYEQYF.